This TCR beta chain stems from a study of blood T cell repertoires in COVID-19 (dated by TCRdb to 2019 to 2021). With respect to the entire study: The collaborator samples originated in the United States, Italy and Spain and spanned the acute and convalescent phases of COVID-19. The material from the prospective study consisted of cDNA or gDNA derived from T cells, B-cell-depleted T cells, or PBMCs. Subjects who had been exposed to COVID-19, were actively infected with it, or had recovered from it provided the deeply sampled blood TCRbeta repertoires that made up the dataset. The repertoires were released in a freely available public database intended as a resource for research on the immune response to SARS-CoV-2. The samples were drawn from two sources: the first 160 participants of the ongoing ImmuneRACE study, and 1,000 to 1,500 subjects contributed by 6 global collaborators. Nearly every sample came with metadata listing a de-identified subject ID, COVID-19 status, age in years and sex. Where available, HLA class I and class II types were obtained from metadata supplied by the sample provider rather than from assay-based typing.

On this clone itself: The target of this receptor is not known. No much larger clone exists at a distance of one base, and base qualities are not known.

TCRbeta CDR3 regions were amplified from genomic DNA by means of the immunoSEQ Assay, a bias-controlled multiplex PCR. The study's processing was this. The number of nucleated cells in each sample was estimated by amplification of reference gene primers within the assay. To quantify the absolute abundance of each unique TCRbeta CDR3 rearrangement, sequence reads were collapsed and filtered. Productive Simpson clonality was computed per sample as the square root of Simpson's diversity index over productive rearrangements. TCRdb retrieved this table from immuneACCESS and kept in-frame rearrangements only. Not all clones are present; in checked studies, unresolved V genes account for under half, and no reason is known for the remainder. V, J and clone size derive from that table, while D and trimming were established from the DNA sequence. The sample table contains some 180,000 clones; only one count was recorded for about 79% of them. Approximately 13% of the sample lies in the top ten.

From the germline V gene, CDR1 is SGHVS and CDR2 is FNYEAQ. The CDR3 spans 14 residues, from the cysteine through the phenylalanine. Only the CDR3 DNA stays, 42 bases, in frame from base 1. Relative to germline, V is 3 bases shorter and J is 2 bases shorter, with 11 bases between their ends. Points the paper makes about the study in general: The quantity of clinical and demographic metadata differed by source and by participant and was supplied without curation.

The collaborating institutions used their own protocols to collect whole blood in K2EDTA tubes. Collaborator samples were shipped for TCRbeta analysis as frozen whole blood, isolated PBMCs, or DNA extracted from either sample type. The clonotype was recovered from a human donor in a cohort sampled during active COVID-19. The rearrangement combines TRBV7-6 with TRBJ2-7, and the D gene may be TRBD1, 6 bases matching. Sequencing was performed on peripheral blood. The CDR3 protein sequence reads: CASSFGQSPYEQYF. The DNA reads as follows: TGTGCCAGCAGCTTTGGACAGAGCCCCTACGAGCAGTACTTC.